The present TCR beta chain was sequenced within a study of blood T cell repertoires in COVID-19. About the study: Collection of acute and convalescent COVID-19 samples took place in the United States, Italy and Spain.

Assay used: immunoSEQ multiplex PCR; TCRdb lists only in-frame clones, some missing. The sample has 150,000 to 200,000 clones, about 93% seen once. Germline V gene sequence: CDR1 SGHAT, CDR2 FQNNGV. The CDR3 extends over 18 amino acids. V shed 1 base and J shed 0 bases, with 18 bases lying between them. Sequencing was performed on peripheral blood. The sequence was obtained from a woman in her forties or fifties with acute or convalescent COVID-19. The V gene is TRBV11-2, the J gene TRBJ1-1; D remains ambiguous. CDR3 residues: CASSLVSPSRFLNTEAFF. DNA for the CDR3: TGTGCCAGCAGCTTAGTCTCACCTTCCAGATTTTTGAACACTGAAGCTTTCTTT.